The table lists the clone carrying this TCR beta chain with a few counts. As yet, its antigen is unknown. The CDR3 spans 15 residues. V dropped 8 bases and J dropped 7 bases, with 24 bases sitting between them. These data come from a study of identical twins. MiXCR was run by TCRdb on the 5' RACE reads, yielding one entry per CDR3 protein. Of some 1,700,000 distinct CDR3 sequences in the sample, 32% were seen once. The study, taken as a whole, reports: Cross-sectional statistical analysis, not tracking of the same donors, underpinned the conclusions. In cord blood, abundant beta clonotypes had fewer insertions; memory showed no trend.

This TCR was sampled from a newborn girl in good health. The chain has TRBV12-3 or TRBV12-4 and TRBJ2-7, with D perhaps matching TRBD2 (6 bases). Specimen: cord blood. CDR3 region: CASAEPGLFYNEQYF. The CDR3 DNA reads TGTGCCAGCGCCGAACCGGGACTTTTCTACAATGAGCAGTACTTC.